A single sample is the source of the 3 T cell receptor beta chains below, sequenced in a study of T cells in women clearing cervical HPV infection. Produced via immunoSEQ multiplex PCR; TCRdb's table is partial and in-frame only. In total, the table holds roughly 30,000 clones. The sample consisted of blood buffy coat. The receptors shown here come from a woman between 18 and 70 years old with a cervical HPV16 infection that either progressed to CIN3+ or cleared (not recorded which).

Of note for this clone: Coverage ceases 3 residues before the CDR3 finishes, and the germline J gene fills in the end. The rearrangement joins TRBV19 to TRBJ1-4; D gene uncertain. Germline CDR1 and CDR2: LNHDA and SQIVND (reference sequence). This CDR3 is 12 amino acids long. The V end was cut by 6 bases, the J end by 8 bases, with 10 bases between. CDR3 in amino acids: CASSVTGEKLFF. Partial CDR3 DNA: TGTGCCAGTAGCGTGACGGGGGAAAAA.

Concerning this clone itself: The read comes to an end 3 residues before the CDR3 does, leaving the germline J gene to fill in the end. The J gene is TRBJ2-3, the V gene TRBV19, with TRBD2 matching 12 bases. The germline gives CDR1 LNHDA, CDR2 SQIVND (reference sequence). The V segment lost 5 bases and the J segment 4 bases; nucleotides outside the gene matches: 7. The CDR3 covers 16 residues. Incomplete CDR3 DNA: TGTGCCAGTAGTGCCCTAGCGGGGGGGATCCCAGATACG. Its translation: CASSALAGGIPDT. The CDR3 in its entirety is CASSALAGGIPDTQYF.

In the case of this clone: The CDR3 end falls 3 residues outside the read, so it is completed with the germline J gene. The chain uses TRBV11-2 and TRBJ2-7, with 11 bases fitting TRBD2. The CDR3 extends over 14 amino acids. V trimming: 5 bases; J trimming: 6 bases; junction bases outside the gene matches: 6. The germline CDR1 and CDR2 sequences are SGHAT and FQNNGV. The CDR3: CASSPLAGEGEQYF. The sequenced CDR3 bases are TGTGCCAGCAGCCCACTAGCGGGAGAGGGCGAG. The full variable domain, with the rest looked up from reference TRBV11-2 and TRBJ2-7, is EAGVAQSPRYKIIEKRQSVAFWCNPISGHATLYWYQQILGQGPKLLIQFQNNGVVDDSQLPKDRFSAERLKGVDSTLKIQPAKLEDSAVYLCASSPLAGEGEQYFGPGTRLTVT.